The T cell receptor (beta chain) described here comes from a study of T cells in localized non-small cell lung cancer. Generated by immunoSEQ multiplex PCR, the TCRdb table keeps only in-frame clones and is missing some. Among around 34,000 clones, roughly 93% were seen once, and the ten largest hold less than 8%. Note on this clone: Its antigen is unidentified.

Study observations and caveats: Uninvolved nearby lung showed the greatest T cell clonality, exceeding that found in tumor. Adjacent lung held a median 57 of the top 100 tumor clones. As only one tumor region underwent sequencing, heterogeneity remains possible.

Material: peripheral blood, obtained before any cancer treatment. This clonotype was sampled from a female donor at least 60 years old with stage I lung adenocarcinoma.

DNA for the CDR3: TGTGCCAGCTCACCGTCGATCTCGAACACTGAAGCTTTCTTT. Its protein is CASSPSISNTEAFF. This chain links TRBV18 with TRBJ1-1; the D is unclear. CDR1 and CDR2 (germline): KGHSH, LQKENI. This CDR3 comprises 14 residues. V was clipped by 3 bases and J by 1 base, with 9 bases between them. The whole variable domain, filled in from reference TRBV18 and TRBJ1-1, reads NAGVMQNPRHLVRRRGQEARLRCSPMKGHSHVYWYRQLPEEGLKFMVYLQKENIIDESGMPKERFSAEFPKEGPSILRIQQVVRGDSAAYFCASSPSISNTEAFFGQGTRLTVV.